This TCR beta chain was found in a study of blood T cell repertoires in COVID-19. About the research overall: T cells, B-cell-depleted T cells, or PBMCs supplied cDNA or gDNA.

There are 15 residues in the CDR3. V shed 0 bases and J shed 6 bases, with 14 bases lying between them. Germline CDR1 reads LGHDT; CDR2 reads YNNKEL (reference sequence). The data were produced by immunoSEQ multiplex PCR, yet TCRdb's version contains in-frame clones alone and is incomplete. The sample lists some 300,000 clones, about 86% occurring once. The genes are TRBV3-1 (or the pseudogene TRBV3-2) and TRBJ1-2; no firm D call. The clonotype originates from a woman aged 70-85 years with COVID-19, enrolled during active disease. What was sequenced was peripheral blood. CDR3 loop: CASSQDGGSHNGYTF. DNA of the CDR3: TGTGCCAGCAGCCAAGACGGAGGGAGCCACAATGGCTACACCTTC.